This TCR beta chain was found in a study of shared clonotypes between healthy human individuals. In the CD4+ fraction, cells were divided into CD45RA+ naive and CD45RA-negative memory subsets. The CDR3 loop spans 13 amino acids. Germline lookup yields CDR1 SGHKS and CDR2 YYEKEE (reference sequence). The V gene lost 4 bases and the J gene lost 9 bases, with 13 bases spanning the gap. Concerning this clone: Antigen specificity is unknown.

Study-wide results and caveats: Naive subsets generally exceeded memory subsets in estimated richness. Roughly 4.7% was the fraction of naive CD4 clonotypes found shared across several donors.

The study ran the assay at deep level. Generated by immunoSEQ multiplex PCR, the TCRdb table keeps only in-frame clones and is missing some. The sample holds over a million clones, around 78% seen once. This chain connects TRBV5-5 to TRBJ2-2; TRBD2 might be the D (5 bases). The TCR comes from a man younger than 30 in good health. Some clones in this sample may be carry-over from other donors' samples. The sequencing sample was made of memory CD4+ T cells from PBMCs. Subset given: CD45RA-negative fraction. The CDR3 nucleotides are TGTGCCAGCAGCCCCGGGGTGGGCCGGGAGCTGTTTTTT. Its protein product is CASSPGVGRELFF.